This is a list of T cell receptor beta chains from one sample in a study of cytomegalovirus exposure and HLA in healthy donors. Some clones are missing from TCRdb's copy, which holds only in-frame ones; the method was immunoSEQ multiplex PCR. The sample has fewer than 200,000 clones, roughly 86% seen once. Sequencing was done on a sample of PBMCs. The receptors derive from a man between 18 and 29 years old in good health and CMV-seropositive. Both conserved end residues are part of each CDR3. Fields, in order: D gene, J gene, clone size, V gene, CDR3 DNA, CDR3 protein. The D gene is left open where the match is weak. Rows give clone size only sometimes, using once, few, many, or a class for an expanded clone.

-,TRBJ2-6,-,TRBV2,TGTGCCAGCAGTGAGGGGCCCTCTGGGGCCAACGTCCTGACTTTC,CASSEGPSGANVLTF
-,TRBJ1-4,-,TRBV29-1,TGCAGCGTCATGACAGGTCTTAATGAAAAACTGTTTTTT,CSVMTGLNEKLFF
TRBD2,TRBJ2-7,-,TRBV5-1,TGCGCCAGCAGCTTGTCTAGCGGCGACGAGCAGTACTTC,CASSLSSGDEQYF
TRBD2,TRBJ2-1,-,TRBV25-1,TGTGCCAGCAGTGAAACTAGCGGGAGTATCTATGAGCAGTTCTTC,CASSETSGSIYEQFF
-,TRBJ2-7,-,TRBV27,TGTGCCAGCAGTGCCGACCCCCAGGGGTGGAACGAGCAGTACTTC,CASSADPQGWNEQYF
TRBD1,TRBJ1-5,-,TRBV28,TGTGCCAGCAGTTTTTGGTTCGTGACAGGGGTTAATCAGCCCCAGCATTTT,CASSFWFVTGVNQPQHF
TRBD2,TRBJ2-7,-,TRBV7-9,TGTGCCAGCAGCCTTATTAGCGGGAGTAGGTACGAGCAGTACTTC,CASSLISGSRYEQYF
TRBD1,TRBJ1-2,-,TRBV4-1,TGCGCCAGCAGCCCTAATATTCTCCGGGACAGGGGGCAAGGCTACACCTTC,CASSPNILRDRGQGYTF
TRBD2,TRBJ2-7,once,TRBV5-4,TGTGCCAGCAGCTTGGGACTAGCGGGAGGTCAAGAGCAGTACTTC,CASSLGLAGGQEQYF
-,TRBJ1-4,once,TRBV27,TGTGCCAGCAGTTTTGCCCCATCACAGGGTAGCAATGAAAAACTGTTTTTT,CASSFAPSQGSNEKLFF
-,TRBJ2-1,-,TRBV19,TGTGCCAGTAGTATAGGAGAATTGCGGTCCTACAATGAGCAGTTCTTC,CASSIGELRSYNEQFF
TRBD2,TRBJ2-1,-,TRBV30,TGTGCCTGGAGTACGACTAGCTTCTATGAGCAGTTCTTC,CAWSTTSFYEQFF
-,TRBJ1-5,-,TRBV7-8,TGTGCCAGCAGCTTAAATGACGGACACATAGGGCCCCAGCATTTT,CASSLNDGHIGPQHF
TRBD1,TRBJ1-2,few,TRBV27,TGTGCCAGCAGTAACGAGGGGGCGGCCGGCTACACCTTC,CASSNEGAAGYTF
TRBD1,TRBJ2-3,-,TRBV5-6,TGTGCCAGCAGCTTGAAGCGCAGACAGGGTTCAGATACGCAGTATTTT,CASSLKRRQGSDTQYF
-,TRBJ2-3,-,TRBV20-1,TGCAGTGCTAGTACAGGAAGTTTT,CSASTGSF
TRBD1,TRBJ1-2,-,TRBV5-6,TGTGCCAGCAGCCTGGGAATATTGGACAGGGGAAATGGCTACACCTTC,CASSLGILDRGNGYTF
-,TRBJ1-5,once,TRBV30,TGTGCCTGGAGTGTACTGAGTTTTAAGTCGGGCAATCAGCCCCAGCATTTT,CAWSVLSFKSGNQPQHF
TRBD1,TRBJ1-2,-,TRBV28,TGTGCCAGCAGTCGGACAGGGGTTGGGGGCTACACCTTC,CASSRTGVGGYTF
-,TRBJ2-7,-,TRBV2,TGTGCCAGCAGTGACGGGACTCCGGTCTACGAGCAGTACTTC,CASSDGTPVYEQYF
-,TRBJ2-3,once,TRBV11-2,TGTGCCAGCAGCTTCTTATCTAGTACAACAGATACGCAGTATTTT,CASSFLSSTTDTQYF
TRBD1,TRBJ1-2,-,TRBV19,TGTGCCAGTAAGACTGGGGACAGGGTTGAATATGGCTACACCTTC,CASKTGDRVEYGYTF
TRBD1,TRBJ2-5,-,TRBV6-5,TGTGCCAGCAGCTTAACAGGGGGTAGGGAGACCCAGTACTTC,CASSLTGGRETQYF
-,TRBJ2-3,-,TRBV19,TGTGCCAGTAGGGAGGGAGGAAAAGGAGGCAGGACAGATACGCAGTATTTT,CASREGGKGGRTDTQYF
-,TRBJ2-3,-,TRBV6-5,TGTGCCAGCAGTTACGGGTGGGGCGATAGCACAGATACGCAGTATTTT,CASSYGWGDSTDTQYF
TRBD1,TRBJ1-2,-,TRBV6-5,TGTGCCAGCAGTTACTCCCGTGGGACAGGGGGCGGCTACACCTTC,CASSYSRGTGGGYTF
TRBD1,TRBJ1-2,few,TRBV27,TGTGCCAGCCGCAGGACAGGTTCGAGAGGCTACACCTTC,CASRRTGSRGYTF
-,TRBJ1-1,once,TRBV6-5,TGTGCCAGCAGAAGTCGGTACACTGAAGCTTTCTTT,CASRSRYTEAFF
TRBD1,TRBJ2-7,-,TRBV9,TGTGCCAGCAGCGCGGACGGGACAGGGGGATACGAGCAGTACTTC,CASSADGTGGYEQYF